This TCR beta chain was recovered during a study of shared clonotypes between healthy human individuals. Study information: Participating donors consisted of two women and a few men aged 18 to 49. Study results and limitations: Enrolling few donors narrowed the genetic and exposure-history diversity that was represented.

With regard to this clone: Its antigen is unidentified.

V shed 3 bases and J 2 bases; nucleotides not matched to a gene: 4. There are 16 residues in the CDR3. The germline CDR1 and CDR2 sequences are SGHTA and FQGNSA. Clones were read by immunoSEQ multiplex PCR, and TCRdb kept only the in-frame ones, dropping some. This sample has 2 million to 2.5 million clones, with more than 80% found just once. What was sequenced was naive CD4+ T cells from PBMCs. Subset in this sample: CD45RA+ positively selected. This sequence joins TRBV7-2 and TRBJ2-3; 11 nucleotides align to TRBD2. The sequence was collected from a man aged 18 to 30 in good health. Some clones in this sample may be carry-over from other donors' samples. DNA of the CDR3: TGTGCCAGCAGCTTCCGGACTAGCGGGCTCACAGATACGCAGTATTTT. Its protein product is CASSFRTSGLTDTQYF.